The entry below gives a single T cell receptor (beta chain) sequence along with its context. V dropped 5 bases and J dropped 2; count of bases not matched to a gene: 11. CDR1 and CDR2 (germline): SGHAT, FQNNGV. The CDR3 totals 17 residues. PCR involved 60 Vbeta and 13 Jbeta primers. TCRdb's copy holds only in-frame clones and misses some; the assay was immunoSEQ multiplex PCR. The data hold under 200,000 clones, with approximately 86% observed a single time. These data originate in a study of cytomegalovirus exposure and HLA in healthy donors. The sequencing input was PBMCs. This receptor was taken from a woman between 18 and 30 years old in good health and CMV-seronegative. The gene calls are TRBV11-2 and TRBJ1-1, with TRBD1 matching 10 bases. The CDR3 region is CASSDRDRGVGNTEAFF. In DNA form, the CDR3 reads TGTGCCAGCAGCGACCGGGACAGGGGAGTCGGAAACACTGAAGCTTTCTTT.